Here is one TCR beta chain with its context. Its antigen is still unknown. The data belong to a study of T cell responses to AZD1222 COVID-19 vaccine. The method was immunoSEQ multiplex PCR; TCRdb's version includes in-frame clones alone and lacks a portion of them. This sample has some 130,000 clones, with more than 85% found just once. Study-level points and caveats: CD4 TCRs linked to vaccination spanned spike, dominating at 160-218 and 743-854. Just a handful of AZD1222 recipients tested seropositive at baseline. A mostly white British donor set with more females was recruited, and clonal diversity was possibly underestimated. Nearly half of unique spike-specific TCRs reportedly avoided B.1.351 and B.1.1.7 mutated regions.

This receptor was taken from an adult in good health. The specimen comprised peripheral blood, sampled on day 0 of AZD1222 vaccination.

CDR3 in DNA: TGTGCCAGCTCACCCCTAGCGGGAGTAGGCACAGATACGCAGTATTTT. This codes for CASSPLAGVGTDTQYF. The chain is built from TRBV18 and TRBJ2-3, with TRBD2 matching over 10 bases. This CDR3 spans 16 amino acids. The trim removed 3 bases at V and 1 base at J, leaving 4 bases unmatched. Germline V CDR1 and CDR2: KGHSH, LQKENI.